The 27 T cell receptor beta chains listed next were all sequenced from one sample in a study of beta chain features in type 1 diabetes. Findings and limits, study-wide: Across all four CD4+ subsets, people with type 1 diabetes showed modestly shorter TCRB CDR3s.

Expressed TCRB transcripts were sequenced because the entire RNA isolate underwent reverse transcription. The protocol was immunoSEQ multiplex PCR, while the TCRdb copy is restricted to in-frame clones and leaves out a portion. The table lists about 160,000 clones, 10% of them singletons, with under 0.55% in the top ten. Antigen specificity for these receptors is unknown. The material sequenced was central memory CD4+ T cells from blood. These receptors originate from a young man with type 1 diabetes.

This clone was counted a few times. This chain uses TRBV27 with TRBJ2-1; the match to TRBD2 covers 7 bases. This CDR3 comprises 16 residues. V was pared by 0 bases and J by 1 base, with 3 bases of the junction left unmatched. The germline V gene encodes CDR1 MNHEY and CDR2 SMNVEV (reference sequence). CDR3 protein: CASSLSAAGSYNEQFF. DNA for the CDR3: TGTGCCAGCAGTTTATCGGCAGCGGGATCCTACAATGAGCAGTTCTTC.

The chain couples TRBV7-2 to TRBJ2-7, with 8 bases fitting TRBD1. This CDR3 comprises 15 residues. Trimming took 5 bases from V and 3 from J; bases not matched to a gene: 9. Germline CDR1 and CDR2: SGHTA and FQGNSA. CDR3: CASSPTGTGGYEQYF. CDR3 DNA sequence: TGTGCCAGCAGCCCAACCGGGACAGGCGGCTACGAGCAGTACTTC.

CDR3 in DNA: TGTGCCAGTCGACAGCAAAAGAACACCGGGGAGCTGTTTTTT. Encoded protein: CASRQQKNTGELFF. The chain uses TRBV2 and TRBJ2-2; weak D call: TRBD1 (5 bases). V was clipped by 9 bases and J by 1 base, with 12 bases between them. The V gene's germline CDR1 is SNHLY and CDR2 FYNNEI. The CDR3 totals 14 residues.

The rearrangement uses TRBV7-2 and TRBJ1-4; the match to TRBD1 covers 11 bases. J was trimmed by 8 bases and V by 1 base; bases with no gene match: 0. This CDR3 has 14 residues. The V gene's germline CDR1 is SGHTA and CDR2 FQGNSA. CDR3 DNA: TGTGCCAGCAGCTTAGGGACAGGGGGCGAAAAACTGTTTTTT. Translating gives CASSLGTGGEKLFF.

This sequence joins TRBV18 and TRBJ2-3; D may be TRBD1 (6 bases). Trimming took off 6 bases at V and 3 bases at J, with 7 bases between the two ends. The CDR3 length is 12 residues. Looked up from germline, CDR1 is KGHSH and CDR2 is LQKENI. The CDR3 sequence is CASSQGTDTQYF. The CDR3 nucleotides read TGTGCCAGCTCTCAGGGGACAGATACGCAGTATTTT.

The V gene is TRBV14, the J gene TRBJ1-1, with TRBD1 matching over 8 bases. This CDR3 is built from 14 residues. Germline CDR1 SGHDN, CDR2 FVKESK. V trimming: 4 bases; J trimming: 5 bases; junction bases outside the gene matches: 6. The CDR3 nucleotides are TGTGCCAGCAGCCCAGGGGGCGCTGGGACTGAAGCTTTCTTT. It encodes CASSPGGAGTEAFF.

CDR3 loop: CAFQAGGQQPQHF. As DNA, the CDR3 is TGTGCCTTCCAGGCGGGGGGCCAGCAGCCCCAGCATTTT. V is TRBV30 and J is TRBJ1-5; TRBD1 might be the D (6 bases). Trimming took 7 bases from V and 7 from J, leaving 17 bases between them. In germline, CDR1 is GTSNPN, CDR2 SVGIG (reference sequence). CDR3 size: 13 residues.

The chain joins TRBV28 to TRBJ2-3; D perhaps matches TRBD1 (6 bases). The CDR3 totals 12 residues. Trimming cost V 5 bases and J 6 bases, with 9 bases left between them. Germline V gene lookup returns CDR1 MDHEN and CDR2 SYDVKM. CDR3 nucleotides: TGTGCCAGCAGTATGCAGGGGGATACGCAGTATTTT. As protein: CASSMQGDTQYF.

The chain recombines TRBV5-1 with TRBJ2-7; 7 bases fit TRBD2. This CDR3 comprises 14 residues. Germline V CDR1 and CDR2: SGHRS, YFSETQ. V dropped 5 bases and J dropped 3; count of bases not matched to a gene: 8. The CDR3 protein is CASSGGSGHYEQYF. CDR3 sequence (DNA): TGCGCCAGCAGTGGCGGGAGTGGGCACTACGAGCAGTACTTC.

The chain recombines TRBV7-2 with TRBJ2-1; D remains ambiguous. This CDR3 is 16 amino acids long. V lost 3 bases to trimming and J lost 5 bases, with 17 bases between them. Germline CDR1 is SGHTA and CDR2 is FQGNSA. The CDR3 reads CASSFKAIGEHNEQFF. CDR3 in DNA: TGTGCCAGCAGCTTTAAAGCTATAGGAGAACACAATGAGCAGTTCTTC.

This clone was detected a few times. The chain combines TRBV5-1 with TRBJ2-1; D call uncertain. This CDR3 has 14 residues. The V end was cut by 0 bases, the J end by 8 bases, with 12 bases between. Per the germline V gene, CDR1 is SGHRS and CDR2 is YFSETQ. The DNA of the CDR3 is TGCGCCAGCAGCTTGGGTGGAGACCCCGATGAGCAGTTCTTC. Residues: CASSLGGDPDEQFF. The variable domain in full, with the rest retrieved from reference TRBV5-1 and TRBJ2-1, is KAGVTQTPRYLIKTRGQQVTLSCSPISGHRSVSWYQQTPGQGLQFLFEYFSETQRNKGNFPGRFSGRQFSNSRSEMNVSTLELGDSALYLCASSLGGDPDEQFFGPGTRLTVL.

On this clone itself: The junction differs from germline at one of its ends, possibly a read error. The chain joins TRBV7-7 to TRBJ2-3; D perhaps matches TRBD1 (6 bases). The CDR3 length is 15 residues. Germline assignment: CDR1 SSHAT and CDR2 FNYEAQ (reference sequence). The DNA for the CDR3 is TGTGCTAGCAGCCCAGGAACAGGGAGCACAGATACGCAGTATTTT. It codes for CASSPGTGSTDTQYF.

This clone turned up a few times. Other DNA sequences in the sample encode the same CDR3. The gene calls are TRBV29-1 and TRBJ2-7; D gene uncertain. Germline V gives CDR1 SQVTM, CDR2 ANQGSEA. CDR3 length: 11 amino acids. V was shortened by 6 bases and J by 0 bases, with 6 bases between the two germline ends. CDR3 nucleotides: TGCAGCGTCGCTAGCTCCTACGAGCAGTACTTC. Its protein is CSVASSYEQYF.

This clone came up a few times. This chain joins TRBV29-1 and TRBJ2-7; D gene uncertain. In germline, CDR1 is SQVTM, CDR2 ANQGSEA. The CDR3 has 12 amino acids. Trimming took 7 bases from V and 6 from J, leaving 16 bases between them. As DNA, the CDR3 is TGCAGCGCCTGTGCCGAAACGGGCGAGCAGTACTTC. Translated, it gives CSACAETGEQYF.

At least ten counts were recorded for this clone. J is TRBJ2-5 and V is TRBV29-1, with a weak D call TRBD2 (5 bases). CDR3 size: 15 residues. Trimming removed 6 bases at V and 3 bases at J, with 20 bases between. Per the germline V gene, CDR1 is SQVTM and CDR2 is ANQGSEA. CDR3 bases: TGCAGCGTCGGAACCACTCCAACTAGGGAAGAGACCCAGTACTTC. Translated: CSVGTTPTREETQYF.

This clone has just a few counts. The chain recombines TRBV2 with TRBJ2-3; D possibly corresponds to TRBD1 (6 bases). V was cut by 3 bases and J by 4 bases, with 17 bases left in between. The CDR3 spans 16 residues. Germline V CDR1 and CDR2: SNHLY, FYNNEI. Here the CDR3 reads CASSDTLQGSSDTQYF. The CDR3 nucleotides are TGTGCCAGCAGTGACACATTACAGGGTTCGTCAGATACGCAGTATTTT.

This clone was seen more than once but under ten times. Other DNA sequences in the sample encode the same CDR3. The J gene is TRBJ1-2, the V gene TRBV5-1; 9 nucleotides match TRBD1. This CDR3 comprises 13 residues. Germline lookup yields CDR1 SGHRS and CDR2 YFSETQ. Trimming removed 4 bases from V and 7 bases from J; junction bases left unmatched: 5. The CDR3 region is CASSLGQGGGYTF. CDR3 in DNA: TGCGCCAGCAGCCTGGGACAGGGAGGTGGCTACACCTTC.

The gene calls are TRBV7-9 and TRBJ2-2; 8 nucleotides match TRBD1. Germline CDR1 is SEHNR and CDR2 is FQNEAQ (reference sequence). The CDR3 has 15 amino acids. Trimming cost V 6 bases and J 5 bases; bases outside gene matches: 8. The CDR3 DNA follows: TGTGCCAGCAGATCGACAGGGGTGGAGACCGGGGAGCTGTTTTTT. Its translation: CASRSTGVETGELFF.

This chain uses TRBV7-2 with TRBJ2-1; D is perhaps TRBD2 (5 bases). The CDR3 sequence is 12 residues long. CDR1 and CDR2 (germline): SGHTA, FQGNSA. Trimming shortened V by 5 bases and J by 7 bases, and 9 bases separated the two germline ends. CDR3 region: CASSPQRNEQFF. DNA of the CDR3: TGTGCCAGCAGCCCCCAGCGGAATGAGCAGTTCTTC. Complete variable domain (other parts from reference TRBV7-2 and TRBJ2-1): GAGVSQSPSNKVTEKGKDVELRCDPISGHTALYWYRQSLGQGLEFLIYFQGNSAPDKSGLPSDRFSAERTGGSVSTLTIQRTQQEDSAVYLCASSPQRNEQFFGPGTRLTVL.

The chain uses TRBV7-2 and TRBJ2-5; 7 bases match TRBD1. The CDR3 loop spans 14 amino acids. Looked up from germline, CDR1 is SGHTA and CDR2 is FQGNSA. Trimming removed 5 bases from V and 5 bases from J; junction bases left unmatched: 8. In DNA, the CDR3 is TGTGCCAGCAGCGTCAGACAGGGTATGGAGACCCAGTACTTC. This sequence encodes CASSVRQGMETQYF.

The chain is built from TRBV7-3 and TRBJ1-2; 8 bases are a match to TRBD1. Trimming at V came to 3 bases and at J to 2 bases, leaving 2 bases not matched to a gene. The CDR3 loop spans 14 amino acids. Germline loops: CDR1 SGHTA, CDR2 FQGTGA. The CDR3 DNA reads TGTGCCAGCAGCTTGGGACAGGCGAACTATGGCTACACCTTC. This codes for CASSLGQANYGYTF.

This clone appeared a few times. The rearrangement joins TRBV18 to TRBJ1-5; 9 bases match TRBD1. CDR3 length equals 15 residues. V shed 5 bases, J shed 5 bases, and the junction held 7 bases outside the gene matches. The V gene's germline CDR1 is KGHSH and CDR2 LQKENI. The CDR3 is CASSSGQGNYQPQHF. CDR3 nucleotides: TGTGCCAGCTCATCGGGACAGGGTAACTATCAGCCCCAGCATTTT.

The chain recombines TRBV11-2 with TRBJ2-5, with 9 bases fitting TRBD1. Germline CDR1 reads SGHAT; CDR2 reads FQNNGV. This CDR3 is built from 16 residues. V gave up 4 bases and J gave up 5 bases; unmatched junction bases: 11. The CDR3 nucleotides are TGTGCCAGCAGCTACGGGACAGGGAAGGCCTACGAGACCCAGTACTTC. Translated, it gives CASSYGTGKAYETQYF.

The chain carries TRBV2 and TRBJ1-2, with 10 bases identical to TRBD1. The CDR3 totals 14 residues. The trim removed 6 bases at V and 8 bases at J, leaving 9 bases unmatched. Germline V gene sequence: CDR1 SNHLY, CDR2 FYNNEI. The CDR3 DNA reads as TGTGCCAGCAGGTCCGGGACAGGGGCTCCCGGCTACACCTTC. Translating gives CASRSGTGAPGYTF.

The gene calls are TRBV5-4 and TRBJ2-7; 7 nucleotides match TRBD1. Germline CDR1 is SGHNT and CDR2 is YYREEE (reference sequence). V shed 3 bases, J shed 7 bases, and the junction held 7 bases outside the gene matches. CDR3 length: 13 residues. The chain's CDR3 is CASSWTGLGEQYF. CDR3 nucleotide sequence: TGTGCCAGCAGCTGGACAGGCCTCGGGGAGCAGTACTTC.

This chain links TRBV30 with TRBJ2-7, with 9 bases lining up with TRBD1. CDR3 length: 15 residues. With 0 bases clipped from V and 7 bases from J, the junction kept 10 bases outside the gene matches. CDR1 is GTSNPN and CDR2 is SVGIG in the germline V gene (reference sequence). The CDR3 sequence: CAWSVQGALGGEQYF. CDR3 nucleotides: TGTGCCTGGAGTGTACAGGGGGCGCTTGGAGGGGAGCAGTACTTC.

This clone was seen a handful of times. The chain links TRBV5-1 to TRBJ2-6; possible D gene TRBD1, 6 bases. CDR3 length: 18 residues. With 2 bases removed from V and 0 bases from J, the gap between germline ends came to 15 bases. In germline, CDR1 is SGHRS, CDR2 YFSETQ. The CDR3 spells CASSLYTQGLSGANVLTF. The CDR3 DNA follows: TGCGCCAGCAGCTTATACACCCAGGGGCTCTCTGGGGCCAACGTCCTGACTTTC. Full variable domain (remainder filled in from reference TRBV5-1 and TRBJ2-6): KAGVTQTPRYLIKTRGQQVTLSCSPISGHRSVSWYQQTPGQGLQFLFEYFSETQRNKGNFPGRFSGRQFSNSRSEMNVSTLELGDSALYLCASSLYTQGLSGANVLTFGAGSRLTVL.